The subject of this entry is one TCR beta chain. The clone's antigen remains unknown. No clone much larger than this one lies a single base away; base qualities are absent. The time point label here, explained by the study, means: after dendritic cell vaccination, including at tumor progression/relapse. Patients were selected for having adequate residual fresh-frozen tumor tissue and more than two years of available survival data. None of the glioblastoma patients carried an isocitrate dehydrogenase mutation, although molecular status otherwise varied. PBMC were collected before vaccination, two weeks after the third vaccination, and at tumor progression if progression occurred. The Qiagen DNeasy Blood extraction Kit was used to extract genomic DNA. This sample is drawn from a study of glioma-infiltrating T cells after dendritic cell vaccination (dated by TCRdb to the mid-2010s). Background for the entire study: The cohort included some 15 glioblastoma patients drawn from Phase I and II dendritic cell vaccination trials, of whom 9 were newly diagnosed and 6 had recurrent disease. Deep sequencing of TCR beta CDR3 regions was used to quantify tumor-infiltrating lymphocyte content and compare tumor and blood repertoires in dendritic cell-vaccinated glioblastoma patients. TCR sequencing metrics, including TIL content and tumor-blood repertoire overlap, were correlated with survival after dendritic cell vaccination. Each patient was given three intradermal dendritic cell vaccine injections, spaced two weeks apart, in the arm below the axilla. Between 2003 and 2012, patients were given autologous tumor lysate-pulsed dendritic cell vaccination. The vaccine consisted of monocyte-derived dendritic cells cultured less than eight days with IL-4 and GM-CSF, then pulsed overnight with autologous tumor lysate.

Using the immunoSEQ assay, TCRB CDR3 regions were amplified from around 2 micrograms of genomic DNA, or from all available DNA when less than that was on hand. For multiplex PCR, 60 forward primers for TCR V beta segments and 13 reverse primers for J beta segments were used. To estimate the number of reads per starting template, synthetic control templates were added to each sample at limiting dilution. The Illumina HiSeq System generated sequencing reads of 87 bp. The authors processed their data as follows. PCR and sequencing errors were removed by merging closely related sequences with a nearest neighbor algorithm. TCR overlap was measured as the percentage of unique tumor TCR beta sequences that were also present in the peripheral blood of the same patient. In TCRdb, the immuneACCESS table is reduced to in-frame sequences with V and J assigned. These tables do not hold every clone; where another copy was compared, an unresolved V gene accounts for under half, and the others remain unexplained. V and J calls and clone size are those listed in that table; D and trimming were worked out from the DNA. The table for this sample lists roughly 100,000 clones; about 90% of them were counted only once. The ten largest clones capture approximately 2.7% of the sample.

The CDR3 sequence holds 13 residues, the cysteine and phenylalanine included. Only the CDR3 DNA stays, 39 bases, in frame from base 1. Between the V and J ends, shortened by 2 bases and 3 bases respectively, the junction contains 7 bases. CDR1 and CDR2 are drawn from the germline V gene (reference sequence): MNHEY, SMNVEV. What the study reported, not specific to this receptor: No direct relationship between TCR clonality and survival was found, suggesting a diverse polyclonal response may matter. The cohort was small and heterogeneous, only a few patients had full blood and tumor sets, and even fewer had initial-recurrent tumor pairs. The response model built on TCR overlap across three groups was characterized as speculative, with prospective validation still needed. After dendritic cell vaccination, a higher estimated pretreatment TIL content predicted longer time to progression and longer overall survival.

Sequencing used blood, obtained after dendritic cell vaccination. This sequence uses TRBV27 and TRBJ1-1; TRBD1 is a weak D gene call, 5 bases matching. The receptor comes from a human donor with glioblastoma. The DNA sequence is as follows: TGTGCCAGCAGTTTAGACAGATACACTGAAGCTTTCTTT. This encodes CASSLDRYTEAFF.